The following is a TCR beta chain sequence with its context. Its recognized antigen is unknown. Base-call qualities are not available, and no considerably larger clone is one nucleotide away. This specimen comes from a study of sequential checkpoint blockade in melanoma (dated by TCRdb to about 2019). With respect to the entire study: Patients were assigned by 1:1 randomization to either first-line nivolumab followed by ipilimumab (arm A) or ipilimumab followed by nivolumab (arm B). Maintenance nivolumab came after each of the two trial sequences. The paper as a whole reports these results and caveats: The model for predicting response that combines TCR metrics with mutation burden needs to be validated in larger, independent patient cohorts.

The treatment or condition label, read with the paper, signifies: randomized to nivolumab then ipilimumab (arm A) or the reverse (arm B). No trial patient had received prior DNA-damaging chemotherapy. A FACS Aria II flow cytometer was used to sort live CD3+CD8+ cells that were negative for CD19 and CD56 from thawed PBMCs. CheckMate 064, a randomized, open-label phase II trial of sequential checkpoint blockade, was the source of the samples, all of which came from patients with melanoma. Leukapheresis was used to collect peripheral blood mononuclear cells, which were then purified with Ficoll-Paque and frozen in human serum with roughly 10% DMSO. Immediately after sorting, the purity of sorted blood CD3+CD8+ cells was verified to be >95%, after which DNA was extracted. The immunoSEQ Assay was used to immunosequence TCRbeta CDR3 regions from genomic DNA. Before high-throughput sequencing, the genomic DNA was amplified using bias-controlled multiplex PCR. The paper's processing steps were these. To quantify the absolute abundance of each unique TCRbeta CDR3 region, the sequences were collapsed and filtered. Clonality was defined as 1 minus Pielou's evenness and was calculated using productive rearrangements only. Clones with significantly greater frequencies in on-treatment versus baseline samples were identified using a previously published method. TCRdb's version of the immuneACCESS table is confined to in-frame rearrangements and falls short of the full clone set. An unresolved V gene accounts for under half of the shortfall where checked; the remainder is of unknown origin. V and J calls and clone size come straight from that table; D and trimming were deduced from the DNA. This sample lists 25,000 to 35,000 clones; about 89% were detected once. The ten largest clones represent around 15% of the sample.

Sequenced material: CD8+ T cells sorted from blood (inferred from file names), taken from a patient given nivolumab and ipilimumab in sequence. The source of this sequence is a human donor with melanoma.

At the DNA level, the sequence is TGTGCCACAGGACAGGCTACATTCTCTGGAAACACCATATATTTT. This encodes CATGQATFSGNTIYF. The chain links TRBV19 with TRBJ1-3, and 7 junctional nucleotides match TRBD1. Germline trimming amounts to 10 bases on V and 0 bases on J, with 9 as the count of junction bases outside the gene matches. Including the terminal cysteine and phenylalanine, the CDR3 comprises 15 residues. Just CDR3 DNA is preserved here, 45 bases in frame from base 1. The germline V gene (reference sequence) sets CDR1 to LNHDA and CDR2 to SQIVND.